The 32 T cell receptor beta chains reported below all come from one sample, sequenced in a study of cytomegalovirus exposure and HLA in healthy donors. 60 Vbeta and 13 Jbeta primers were used in PCR. Data came from immunoSEQ multiplex PCR; TCRdb stores just in-frame clones and leaves some out. This sample has around 130,000 clones, with 60% to 85% found just once. The specimen was PBMCs. Receptors originate from a man under 40 in good health and CMV-seronegative.

About this clone: The CDR3 end shows no conserved phenylalanine or tryptophan, and so a read error is likely. The rearrangement joins TRBV27 to TRBJ2-3; tentative D call: TRBD2 (6 bases). Germline lookup yields CDR1 MNHEY and CDR2 SMNVEV (reference sequence). Trimming left V 8 bases short and J 1 base short, with 16 bases between. This CDR3 contains 15 residues. The CDR3 bases are TGTGCCAGCGTCCCCCAGACGGGAGGCACAGATACGCAGTATGTT. It specifies CASVPQTGGTDTQYV.

This clone came up once. V and J are TRBV7-2 and TRBJ1-5, with D perhaps TRBD1 (5 bases). This CDR3 is 14 amino acids long. The germline CDR1 and CDR2 sequences are SGHTA and FQGNSA. The V and J ends lost 4 bases and 7 bases respectively, with 14 bases between them. CDR3 DNA sequence: TGTGCCAGCAGCTCGACAGATCGCCTGCAGCCCCAGCATTTT. This codes for CASSSTDRLQPQHF.

The chain recombines TRBV7-2 with TRBJ2-2; 7 bases fit TRBD2. Germline trimming cut 6 bases from V and 8 bases from J; bases unmatched to any gene: 6. Germline-derived CDR1 and CDR2 are SGHTA and FQGNSA. The CDR3 is made up of 13 amino acids. The CDR3 coding sequence is TGTGCCAGCAGAGGCGGGGGAGGGGGGGAGCTGTTTTTT. Translated: CASRGGGGGELFF.

The rearrangement links TRBV5-1 to TRBJ2-3; maybe TRBD1 (5 bases). The CDR3 extends over 16 amino acids. V dropped 0 bases and J dropped 0 bases, with 11 bases sitting between them. Germline CDR1 and CDR2: SGHRS and YFSETQ. In nucleotides, the CDR3 is TGCGCCAGCAGCTTGGTGGTGGGGCGAAGCACAGATACGCAGTATTTT. Protein sequence: CASSLVVGRSTDTQYF.

The chain employs TRBV6-5 and TRBJ2-7; TRBD1 might be the D (5 bases). CDR3 length: 15 residues. The V end lost 2 bases, the J end lost 5 bases, and 16 bases lay between the germline ends. The V gene's germline CDR1 is MNHEY and CDR2 SVGAGI. CDR3 bases: TGTGCCAGCAGTTACGCCGGCAGGGTCCAAGACGAGCAGTACTTC. It codes for CASSYAGRVQDEQYF.

CDR3 in amino acids: CASSLDFGSLSSDLYEQYF. The CDR3 region has the DNA TGTGCCAGCAGTTTAGATTTCGGGTCTCTCTCTAGCGATCTCTACGAGCAGTACTTC. The chain links TRBV28 to TRBJ2-7, with D possibly TRBD2 on 6 matching bases. Germline CDR1 is MDHEN and CDR2 is SYDVKM. With 2 bases removed from V and 3 bases from J, the gap between germline ends came to 26 bases. The CDR3 is 19 amino acids.

The genes are TRBV28 and TRBJ1-4; possibly TRBD1 for D (5 bases). The CDR3 covers 16 residues. Germline CDR1 is MDHEN and CDR2 is SYDVKM. V was trimmed by 2 bases and J by 7 bases, leaving 17 bases between them. The CDR3 region is CASSLGRWGNGEKLFF. As DNA, the CDR3 is TGTGCCAGCAGTTTAGGCAGGTGGGGCAATGGTGAAAAACTGTTTTTT.

The V and J genes are TRBV7-8 and TRBJ2-4, with D perhaps matching TRBD2 (5 bases). V gave up 1 base and J gave up 1 base, with 14 bases separating them. The CDR3 extends over 17 amino acids. Germline V gene sequence: CDR1 SGHVS, CDR2 FQNEAQ. CDR3 sequence reads: CASSLVELDSAKNIQYF. The CDR3 DNA reads TGTGCCAGCAGCTTAGTGGAACTAGATTCCGCCAAAAACATTCAGTACTTC.

This clone was found a few times. The chain couples TRBV27 to TRBJ1-2, with 7 bases matching TRBD1. CDR1 and CDR2 (germline): MNHEY, SMNVEV (reference sequence). The CDR3 contains 14 residues. After removal of 5 bases from V and 5 bases from J, the junction contained 8 bases not matched to a gene. The CDR3 spells CASSPWDSTYGYTF. The CDR3 DNA reads TGTGCCAGCAGTCCGTGGGACAGCACTTATGGCTACACCTTC.

The V and J genes are TRBV7-9 and TRBJ2-1; 9 bases match TRBD2. CDR1 SEHNR and CDR2 FQNEAQ come from the germline V gene (reference sequence). J gave up 7 bases and V 8 bases, and 6 bases lay outside the gene matches. The CDR3 consists of 13 residues. The CDR3 DNA follows: TGTGCCAGCCTAGCGGGGTATACAAATGAGCAGTTCTTC. Encoded protein: CASLAGYTNEQFF.

This rearrangement joins TRBV10-2 to TRBJ2-2, with a weak D call TRBD2 (5 bases). V lost 7 bases and J lost 1, with 13 bases in between. CDR1 is WSHSY, CDR2 SAAADI, per germline. This CDR3 has 15 residues. CDR3 residues: CASKGLAVNTGELFF. In DNA form, the CDR3 reads TGCGCCAGCAAAGGACTGGCGGTGAACACCGGGGAGCTGTTTTTT.

The CDR3 here is CASSFGLGETQYF. The CDR3 bases are TGTGCCAGCAGCTTCGGACTGGGGGAGACCCAGTACTTC. This chain links TRBV7-9 with TRBJ2-5; a weak D match, TRBD2 (5 bases). The CDR3 spans 13 residues. Germline lookup yields CDR1 SEHNR and CDR2 FQNEAQ (reference sequence). V was pared by 3 bases and J by 5 bases, with 10 bases between. The entire variable domain, with the rest obtained from reference TRBV7-9 and TRBJ2-5, is as follows: DTGVSQNPRHKITKRGQNVTFRCDPISEHNRLYWYRQTLGQGPEFLTYFQNEAQLEKSRLLSDRFSAERPKGSFSTLEIQRTEQGDSAMYLCASSFGLGETQYFGPGTRLLVL.

The chain carries TRBV13 and TRBJ2-1; D possibly corresponds to TRBD1 (6 bases). Germline loops: CDR1 PRHDT, CDR2 FYEKMQ (reference sequence). This CDR3 is 16 amino acids long. Trimming pared 5 bases from V and 8 bases from J, leaving 22 bases between. The CDR3 sequence: CASSPEGDLKVHEQFF. CDR3 nucleotides: TGTGCCAGCAGCCCAGAGGGGGACCTTAAGGTTCATGAGCAGTTCTTC. Variable domain in full (rest from reference TRBV13 and TRBJ2-1): AAGVIQSPRHLIKEKRETATLKCYPIPRHDTVYWYQQGPGQDPQFLISFYEKMQSDKGSIPDRFSAQQFSDYHSELNMSSLELGDSALYFCASSPEGDLKVHEQFFGPGTRLTVL.

The sample holds one count of this clone. The V call is TRBV18, the J call TRBJ1-1, with 9 bases aligning to TRBD1. Looked up from germline, CDR1 is KGHSH and CDR2 is LQKENI. CDR3 length: 16 amino acids. The J segment lost 4 bases and the V segment lost 6 bases, leaving 12 bases of the junction unmatched. CDR3 DNA sequence: TGTGCCAGCTCGCACACGACAGGGGGTCGAAGCACTGAAGCTTTCTTT. This encodes CASSHTTGGRSTEAFF.

This chain connects TRBV5-8 to TRBJ1-5, with 12 positions matching TRBD1. With 4 bases clipped from V and 6 bases from J, the junction kept 8 bases outside the gene matches. The CDR3 is 16 amino acids. Germline loops: CDR1 SGHTS, CDR2 YDEGEE. The CDR3 here is CASSRGTGGLTQPQHF. Written as DNA, the CDR3 is TGTGCCAGCAGCCGAGGGACAGGGGGCCTTACTCAGCCCCAGCATTTT.

The chain links TRBV5-5 to TRBJ2-5; D gene unclear. CDR3 length equals 15 residues. Germline-derived CDR1 and CDR2 are SGHKS and YYEKEE (reference sequence). V lost 0 bases, J lost 0 bases, and 9 bases lay in between. DNA for the CDR3: TGTGCCAGCAGCTTGGTGAGGATAAACCAAGAGACCCAGTACTTC. This encodes CASSLVRINQETQYF.

This chain connects TRBV6-6 to TRBJ1-3; 10 bases map to TRBD1. The CDR3 totals 14 residues. V was pared by 7 bases and J by 2 bases, with 2 bases of the junction left unmatched. Looked up from germline, CDR1 is MNHNY and CDR2 is SVGAGI (reference sequence). CDR3 sequence (DNA): TGTGCCAGCACCGGACAGGGGGCTGGAAACACCATATATTTT. Translation: CASTGQGAGNTIYF.

The J gene is TRBJ1-4, the V gene TRBV19; 8 bases are a match to TRBD1. The CDR3 has 13 amino acids. The J segment lost 6 bases and the V segment lost 6 bases, leaving 3 bases of the junction unmatched. CDR1 and CDR2 from the germline V gene are LNHDA and SQIVND (reference sequence). CDR3 sequence: CASRMTGDEKLFF. The CDR3 coding sequence is TGTGCCAGTAGAATGACAGGGGATGAAAAACTGTTTTTT.

This clone was observed a few times. The chain couples TRBV7-2 to TRBJ1-2, with TRBD1 matching over 9 bases. Trimming cost V 2 bases and J 6 bases; bases outside gene matches: 7. Germline-derived CDR1 and CDR2 are SGHTA and FQGNSA. This CDR3 contains 15 residues. DNA of the CDR3: TGTGCCAGCAGCTTATCACCGGGACAGGGCCATGGCTACACCTTC. This encodes CASSLSPGQGHGYTF. Combining the CDR3 with reference TRBV7-2 and TRBJ1-2 gives the whole variable domain GAGVSQSPSNKVTEKGKDVELRCDPISGHTALYWYRQSLGQGLEFLIYFQGNSAPDKSGLPSDRFSAERTGGSVSTLTIQRTQQEDSAVYLCASSLSPGQGHGYTFGSGTRLTVV.

The chain joins TRBV29-1 to TRBJ1-4; D not resolved. Per the germline V gene, CDR1 is SQVTM and CDR2 is ANQGSEA. V was shortened by 6 bases and J by 6 bases, with 14 bases between the two germline ends. The CDR3 has 13 amino acids. CDR3 DNA sequence: TGCAGCGTATACAGTGGTTTCGATGAAAAACTGTTTTTT. It yields the protein CSVYSGFDEKLFF.

The chain uses TRBV5-1 and TRBJ1-1; TRBD1 agrees at 7 bases. The V gene end was trimmed by 2 bases and the J gene end by 6 bases; junction bases not matched to a gene: 4. The length of the CDR3 is 13 residues. Per the germline V gene, CDR1 is SGHRS and CDR2 is YFSETQ. As DNA, the CDR3 is TGCGCCAGCAGCTTCGACAGGGCGGCTGAAGCTTTCTTT. Translating it yields CASSFDRAAEAFF.

The chain has TRBV5-1 and TRBJ2-7; 11 positions match TRBD1. The V gene's germline CDR1 is SGHRS and CDR2 YFSETQ. Trimming at V came to 4 bases and at J to 3 bases, leaving 9 bases not matched to a gene. CDR3 length equals 16 residues. The DNA of the CDR3 is TGCGCCAGCAGCGCGCGGACAGGGGGCGCATTCTACGAGCAGTACTTC. Amino acid sequence: CASSARTGGAFYEQYF.

This chain joins TRBV10-3 and TRBJ1-2; TRBD1 might be the D (5 bases). This CDR3 has 15 amino acids. The germline V and J ends were trimmed by 3 bases and 5 bases, with 16 bases remaining between them. CDR1 is ENHRY and CDR2 is SYGVKD in the germline V gene. CDR3 bases: TGTGCCATCAGTGACTCGACAGAATCTCTTTATGGCTACACCTTC. Residues: CAISDSTESLYGYTF.

This chain joins TRBV28 and TRBJ2-3; the D is unclear. The V end lost 4 bases, the J end lost 11 bases, and 10 bases lay between the germline ends. Germline lookup yields CDR1 MDHEN and CDR2 SYDVKM. The CDR3 has 11 amino acids. The CDR3 nucleotides are TGTGCCAGCAGTTCCCGGTCTTGGCAGTATTTT. Its protein product is CASSSRSWQYF.

V gene TRBV15 combines with J gene TRBJ1-3, with D unclear. The germline V and J ends were trimmed by 0 bases and 1 base, with 7 bases remaining between them. The germline gives CDR1 LNHNV, CDR2 YYDKDF (reference sequence). This CDR3 is 15 amino acids long. The CDR3 DNA reads as TGTGCCACCAGCAGAGACGGGAGTTCTGGAAACACCATATATTTT. Translation: CATSRDGSSGNTIYF.

The chain employs TRBV9 and TRBJ2-1; TRBD1 agrees at 9 bases. The V and J ends lost 0 bases and 7 bases, in that order; junction bases with no gene match: 11. The CDR3 is 17 amino acids. Germline V CDR1 and CDR2: SGDLS, YYNGEE. The CDR3 nucleotides read TGTGCCAGCAGCGTAGACCCGACGGGACAGGGATTAAATGAGCAGTTCTTC. It yields the protein CASSVDPTGQGLNEQFF.

V usage is TRBV29-1 and J usage is TRBJ2-7; TRBD1 agrees at 7 bases. This CDR3 has 12 residues. The germline V gene has CDR1 SQVTM and CDR2 ANQGSEA. Losses at the gene ends were 7 bases for V and 5 bases for J; bases not matched to a gene: 8. CDR3 in amino acids: CSGMGTGDEQYF. The CDR3 DNA follows: TGCAGCGGGATGGGTACAGGGGACGAGCAGTACTTC.

The V gene is TRBV27, the J gene TRBJ1-5; D uncertain. V was cut by 6 bases and J by 7 bases, with 13 bases left in between. Germline values: CDR1 MNHEY, CDR2 SMNVEV (reference sequence). This CDR3 is built from 13 residues. The CDR3 bases are TGTGCCAGCAGCCAAGGACGGGGACAGCCCCAGCATTTT. Its translation: CASSQGRGQPQHF.

This clone appeared once. The J gene is TRBJ2-7, the V gene TRBV30, with 7 nucleotides matching TRBD1. Per germline, CDR1 GTSNPN and CDR2 SVGIG (reference sequence). This CDR3 is built from 16 residues. J gave up 0 bases and V 3 bases, and 11 bases lay outside the gene matches. Written as DNA, the CDR3 is TGTGCCTGGAGCGACCCAGGGGGTTTGCCCTCCTACGAGCAGTACTTC. It specifies CAWSDPGGLPSYEQYF.

This chain connects TRBV9 to TRBJ2-1; the match to TRBD1 covers 12 bases. J was trimmed by 8 bases and V by 4 bases; bases with no gene match: 13. This CDR3 has 17 amino acids. Germline CDR1 SGDLS, CDR2 YYNGEE. CDR3 loop: CASSKQAGTGGGYEQFF. The CDR3 DNA follows: TGTGCCAGCAGCAAACAGGCCGGGACAGGGGGCGGCTATGAGCAGTTCTTC.

The rearrangement links TRBV19 to TRBJ1-1; 9 nucleotides match TRBD1. Germline values: CDR1 LNHDA, CDR2 SQIVND (reference sequence). This CDR3 has 14 residues. With V trimmed by 0 bases and J by 11 bases, 7 bases remained unmatched. The CDR3 loop reads CASSIDTGQGMAFF. DNA for the CDR3: TGTGCCAGTAGTATAGATACGGGACAGGGAATGGCTTTCTTT.

The chain employs TRBV11-2 and TRBJ2-5, with D unresolved. CDR1 is SGHAT and CDR2 is FQNNGV in the germline V gene. CDR3 length: 14 amino acids. V was cut by 6 bases and J by 2 bases, with 13 bases left in between. CDR3 sequence reads: CASSTYSPQETQYF. For the CDR3, the DNA is TGTGCCAGCAGTACGTACAGTCCACAAGAGACCCAGTACTTC.